This T cell receptor (beta chain) was sequenced during a study of blood T cell repertoires in COVID-19. The wider study: Italy, Spain and the United States were the sources of the convalescent and acute COVID-19 samples. Sources were T cells, B-cell-depleted T cells, or PBMCs; the material itself was cDNA or gDNA.

Original processing methods: Scientists estimated how many nucleated cells there were by amplifying reference gene primers. The assay was immunoSEQ multiplex PCR, and TCRdb's table has in-frame clones only and misses some. V, J and clone size are those of that table, while D and trimming were read from the DNA. The data show roughly 74,000 clones, with approximately 85% seen just once and about a third held by the top ten. The TCR comes from a man in his 70s with acute or convalescent COVID-19. The material sequenced was peripheral blood.

The CDR3 protein is CASGLVRVGQPQHF. The CDR3 DNA reads as TGTGCCAGCGGGCTCGTCAGGGTCGGCCAGCCCCAGCATTTT. The rearrangement uses TRBV6-5 and TRBJ1-5, with D perhaps matching TRBD1 (5 bases). Germline V gene data show CDR1 as MNHEY and CDR2 as SVGAGI. The CDR3 loop spans 14 amino acids. Trimming stripped 8 bases from V and 7 bases from J, with 18 bases between.